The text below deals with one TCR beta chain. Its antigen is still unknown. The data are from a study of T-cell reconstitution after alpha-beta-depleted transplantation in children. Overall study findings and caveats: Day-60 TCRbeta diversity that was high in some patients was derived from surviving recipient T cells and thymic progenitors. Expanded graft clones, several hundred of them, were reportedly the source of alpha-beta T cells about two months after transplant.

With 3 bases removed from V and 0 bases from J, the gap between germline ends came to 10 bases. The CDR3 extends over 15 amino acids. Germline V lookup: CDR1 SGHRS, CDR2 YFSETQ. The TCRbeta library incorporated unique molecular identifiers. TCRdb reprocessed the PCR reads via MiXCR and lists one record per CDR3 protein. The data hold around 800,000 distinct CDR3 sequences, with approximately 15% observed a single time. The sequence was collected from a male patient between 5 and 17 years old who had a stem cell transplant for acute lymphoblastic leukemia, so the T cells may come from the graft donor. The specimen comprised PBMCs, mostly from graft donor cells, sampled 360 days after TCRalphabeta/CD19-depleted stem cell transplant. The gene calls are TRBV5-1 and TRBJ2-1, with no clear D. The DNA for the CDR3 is TGCGCCAGCAGCTCGACTTCTGCCTCCTACAATGAGCAGTTCTTC. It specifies CASSSTSASYNEQFF.